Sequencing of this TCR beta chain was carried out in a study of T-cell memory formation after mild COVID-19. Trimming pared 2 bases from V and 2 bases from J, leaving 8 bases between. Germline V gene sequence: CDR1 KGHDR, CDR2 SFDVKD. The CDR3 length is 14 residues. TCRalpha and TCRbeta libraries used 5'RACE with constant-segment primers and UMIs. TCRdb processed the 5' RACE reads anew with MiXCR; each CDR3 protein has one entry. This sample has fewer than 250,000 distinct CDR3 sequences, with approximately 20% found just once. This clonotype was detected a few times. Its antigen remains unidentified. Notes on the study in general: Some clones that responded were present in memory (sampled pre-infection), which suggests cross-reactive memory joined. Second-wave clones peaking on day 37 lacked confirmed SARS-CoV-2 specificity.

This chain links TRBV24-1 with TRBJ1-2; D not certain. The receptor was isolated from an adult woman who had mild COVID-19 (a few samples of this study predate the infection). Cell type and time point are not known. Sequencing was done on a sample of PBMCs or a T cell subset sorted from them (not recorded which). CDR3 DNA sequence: TGTGCCACCAGTGATTGGCGAACAAACTATGGCTACACCTTC. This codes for CATSDWRTNYGYTF.